The next 16 T cell receptor beta chains were all read from a single sample in a study of T cells after posttransplantation cyclophosphamide. TCRdb keeps only in-frame clones here, not all; method: immunoSEQ multiplex PCR. The sample has 15,000 to 20,000 clones, 92% seen once; the top ten hold about 0.55%. A marrow graft followed busulfan-fludarabine conditioning, with cyclophosphamide on days +3 and +4. The sample in question was CD4+ T cells sorted from blood, obtained after allogeneic stem cell transplant with posttransplant cyclophosphamide. The receptors here all came from a male patient between 55 and 70 years old who received an allogeneic stem cell transplant from a related donor and was CMV-positive. Some T cells may be supplied by the graft donor.

V is TRBV9 and J is TRBJ2-3; a weak D match, TRBD1 (7 bases). The CDR3 spans 17 residues. Germline V lookup: CDR1 SGDLS, CDR2 YYNGEE. Between the trimmed V and J ends, which lost 0 bases and 6 bases, there was a span of 20 bases. The CDR3 sequence is CASSVGGRQGGLDTQYF. CDR3 bases: TGTGCCAGCAGCGTAGGGGGAAGGCAGGGGGGATTGGATACGCAGTATTTT.

V usage is TRBV5-1 and J usage is TRBJ1-1; perhaps TRBD1 as D (6 bases). The CDR3 contains 15 residues. Germline loops: CDR1 SGHRS, CDR2 YFSETQ. The V end lost 3 bases, the J end lost 1 base, and 13 bases lay between the germline ends. CDR3 nucleotide sequence: TGCGCCAGCAGCTCCCAGACAGGCGCGAACACTGAAGCTTTCTTT. This sequence encodes CASSSQTGANTEAFF.

The chain joins TRBV10-2 to TRBJ2-3; 10 bases line up with TRBD2. The CDR3 spans 17 residues. CDR1 and CDR2 (germline): WSHSY, SAAADI. Trimming at V came to 3 bases and at J to 2 bases, leaving 8 bases not matched to a gene. As DNA, the CDR3 is TGCGCCAGCAGTGACCTTACTAGCGGGACTTACACAGATACGCAGTATTTT. Encoded protein: CASSDLTSGTYTDTQYF.

The rearrangement links TRBV10-3 to TRBJ1-1; unclear D gene. The ends were cut back, 3 bases at V and 3 bases at J, with 5 bases in the middle. Per germline, CDR1 ENHRY and CDR2 SYGVKD. The CDR3 covers 12 residues. CDR3 loop: CAISEQHTEAFF. CDR3 DNA: TGTGCCATCAGTGAACAGCACACTGAAGCTTTCTTT.

This chain uses TRBV19 with TRBJ1-5, with D possibly TRBD1 on 6 matching bases. V was shortened by 2 bases and J by 9 bases, with 14 bases between the two germline ends. CDR3 length: 14 amino acids. CDR1 is LNHDA and CDR2 is SQIVND in the germline V gene (reference sequence). CDR3 in amino acids: CASSITQGGGPQHF. CDR3 bases: TGTGCCAGTAGTATAACACAGGGAGGGGGGCCCCAGCATTTT.

This chain links TRBV7-8 with TRBJ2-3; 11 nucleotides align to TRBD2. After removal of 5 bases from V and 8 bases from J, the junction contained 12 bases not matched to a gene. CDR3 length: 16 amino acids. Germline-derived CDR1 and CDR2 are SGHVS and FQNEAQ. The CDR3 loop is CASSITSGGPPGTQYF. Here the CDR3 DNA reads TGTGCCAGCAGCATAACTAGCGGGGGCCCGCCGGGTACGCAGTATTTT.

V usage is TRBV6-1 and J usage is TRBJ1-1; tentatively, D is TRBD1 (5 bases). The CDR3 contains 12 residues. V was pared by 2 bases and J by 8 bases, with 9 bases between. Germline assignment: CDR1 MNHNS and CDR2 SASEGT. CDR3 nucleotides: TGTGCCAGCAGTGAAATGGGGGGGGAAGCTTTCTTT. This encodes CASSEMGGEAFF.

The V and J genes are TRBV4-1 and TRBJ2-5; 10 nucleotides line up with TRBD2. CDR1 and CDR2 (germline): MGHRA, YSYEKL. The CDR3 runs 18 residues. The junction had 11 bases not matched to a gene; V was cut back by 0 bases and J by 4 bases. CDR3 sequence reads: CASSQDRISGGHIETQYF. As DNA, the CDR3 is TGCGCCAGCAGCCAAGATCGGATTAGCGGGGGGCATATAGAGACCCAGTACTTC.

The chain is built from TRBV18 and TRBJ1-3; TRBD1 matches 7 bases. The CDR3 has 15 residues. The V segment lost 3 bases and the J segment 3 bases; nucleotides outside the gene matches: 5. The germline CDR1 and CDR2 sequences are KGHSH and LQKENI. CDR3 residues: CASSPVQGSGNTIYF. DNA of the CDR3: TGTGCCAGCTCACCGGTACAGGGGAGTGGAAACACCATATATTTT.

The chain links TRBV27 to TRBJ2-5; 8 positions agree with TRBD1. The CDR3 totals 17 residues. Germline-derived CDR1 and CDR2 are MNHEY and SMNVEV (reference sequence). V lost 5 bases, J lost 4 bases, and 15 bases stayed unmatched. For the CDR3, the DNA is TGTGCCAGCAGTCCAAAAGCCGCAGGGGGCGAGAGAGAGACCCAGTACTTC. It is translated as CASSPKAAGGERETQYF.

As to this clone: The junction shows a germline mismatch at one end, possibly a read error. The chain recombines TRBV30 with TRBJ1-2; D ambiguous. The CDR3 runs to 13 residues. Germline CDR1 is GTSNPN and CDR2 is SVGIG (reference sequence). The CDR3 sequence is CAWSRGGNEGLAF. The CDR3 DNA is TGTGCCTGGAGTCGAGGCGGTAACGAGGGCTTGGCCTTC.

The chain links TRBV5-6 to TRBJ1-6; no definite D call. Trimming took off 2 bases at V and 11 bases at J, with 11 bases between the two ends. The CDR3 consists of 13 residues. Germline V gives CDR1 SGHDT, CDR2 YYEEEE. CDR3 coding DNA: TGTGCCAGCAGCTTTGGGCCATCACCACCCCTCCACTTT. Translation gives CASSFGPSPPLHF.

The V and J genes are TRBV5-8 and TRBJ2-7, with D possibly being TRBD1 (5 bases). V was trimmed by 0 bases and J by 6 bases, leaving 7 bases between them. This CDR3 contains 12 residues. CDR1 is SGHTS and CDR2 is YDEGEE in the germline V gene. The CDR3 sequence is CASSLGRGEQYF. CDR3 coding DNA: TGTGCCAGCAGCTTGGGTAGGGGCGAGCAGTACTTC.

A single count supports this clone. The CDR3 does not close with the conserved phenylalanine or tryptophan, likely indicating a read error. No DNA is shown, since the ends of the CDR3 on it are uncertain; the CDR3 is the one TCRdb lists. The chain is built from TRBV7-2 and TRBJ1-2; the table's D call, TRBD1, was not checked against the DNA. The CDR3 length equals 11 residues, ends included. CDR1 SGHTA and CDR2 FQGNSA come from the germline V gene. The CDR3 is CASSFMGQATL.

The rearrangement joins TRBV7-9 to TRBJ2-5; weak D call: TRBD1 (5 bases). V lost 1 base and J 1 base, leaving 7 bases between the germline ends. CDR1 and CDR2 from the germline V gene are SEHNR and FQNEAQ (reference sequence). The CDR3 consists of 14 residues. Here the CDR3 reads CASSLGQGQETQYF. The CDR3 DNA follows: TGTGCCAGCAGCTTAGGGCAGGGCCAAGAGACCCAGTACTTC.

The V and J genes are TRBV7-9 and TRBJ1-1, with 7 bases matching TRBD1. V was clipped by 1 base and J by 1 base; unmatched bases: 6. This CDR3 comprises 16 residues. Looked up from germline, CDR1 is SEHNR and CDR2 is FQNEAQ (reference sequence). CDR3 region: CASSLGRDSRNTEAFF. The CDR3, as DNA: TGTGCCAGCAGCTTAGGCCGGGACAGCAGGAACACTGAAGCTTTCTTT. Supplemented by reference TRBV7-9 and TRBJ1-1, the full variable domain reads DTGVSQNPRHKITKRGQNVTFRCDPISEHNRLYWYRQTLGQGPEFLTYFQNEAQLEKSRLLSDRFSAERPKGSFSTLEIQRTEQGDSAMYLCASSLGRDSRNTEAFFGQGTRLTVV.